These T cell receptor beta chains were read from a single sample in a study of identical twins. TCRdb called the 5' RACE reads again in MiXCR, with one record for every CDR3 protein. Of 600,000 to 850,000 distinct CDR3 sequences detected, about 20% appear once; the ten largest clones hold less than 15%. These data were likewise used in another study, on T cells expressing NK-cell markers.

Sequencing was performed on PBMCs. The origin of the receptors is a woman aged 18-30 years in good health. CDR3s include the opening cysteine and the closing phenylalanine or tryptophan. Each record gives: V gene, CDR3 protein.

V: TRBV5-1; CDR3: CASSFGQGDEAFF
V: TRBV7-2; CDR3: CASSFWAGEQYF
V: TRBV5-4; CDR3: CASSFSTSPRGPTYEQYF
V: TRBV20-1; CDR3: CSALAVTTNEKLFF
V: TRBV20-1; CDR3: CSAERGETQYF
V: TRBV12-3/TRBV12-4; CDR3: CASSGLTSGGHNEQFF
V: TRBV10-2; CDR3: CASSERPTLDTQYF
V: TRBV20-1; CDR3: CSASTLPAQPQHF
V: TRBV5-1; CDR3: CASSSKQGGGYTF
V: TRBV20-1; CDR3: CSATDLIGMNTEAFF
V: TRBV5-1; CDR3: CASSPGLASYNEQFF
V: TRBV20-1; CDR3: CSVLIAGGGTDTQYF
V: TRBV20-1; CDR3: CSAGPTTSETKWTGELFF
V: TRBV2; CDR3: CASIKSGRGEQYF
V: TRBV10-3; CDR3: CAISPISGGETQYF
V: TRBV7-2; CDR3: CASSEGGRAEKLFF
V: TRBV12-3/TRBV12-4; CDR3: CASSFRSGGNSDTQYF
V: TRBV6-9; CDR3: CASSYSSGQNVTDTQYF
V: TRBV20-1; CDR3: CSARWPSGYNEQFF
V: TRBV12-3/TRBV12-4; CDR3: CASSSNHRGLRYF
V: TRBV10-2; CDR3: CASSESASSYEQYF
V: TRBV7-9; CDR3: CASSPPAGRETEAFF
V: TRBV5-1; CDR3: CASSFGQGLNEQYF
V: TRBV20-1; CDR3: CSARVGTAKNTGELFF
V: TRBV27; CDR3: CASALGQGTGEQYF
V: TRBV6-5; CDR3: CASSYSTGTGTEAFF
V: TRBV27; CDR3: CASSLQGAQRVQYF
V: TRBV20-1; CDR3: CSARQRDTQYF
V: TRBV7-9; CDR3: CASSLGDPTEAFF
V: TRBV20-1; CDR3: CSGGLAGMINEQFF
V: TRBV20-1; CDR3: CSARPRGRGLLNSPLHF
V: TRBV9; CDR3: CASSVLGGYGQETQYF
V: TRBV7-2; CDR3: CASSSFGTGDYYGYTF
V: TRBV4-1; CDR3: CASSQGLPLGDNEQFF
V: TRBV5-1; CDR3: CASSLVGQVASYEQYF
V: TRBV5-4; CDR3: CASSPPSRLGNNEQFF
V: TRBV14; CDR3: CASSQQTGRDEQFF
V: TRBV10-3; CDR3: CAIRLPGTSNTGELFF
V: TRBV12-3/TRBV12-4; CDR3: CASTGQFKSNTEAFF